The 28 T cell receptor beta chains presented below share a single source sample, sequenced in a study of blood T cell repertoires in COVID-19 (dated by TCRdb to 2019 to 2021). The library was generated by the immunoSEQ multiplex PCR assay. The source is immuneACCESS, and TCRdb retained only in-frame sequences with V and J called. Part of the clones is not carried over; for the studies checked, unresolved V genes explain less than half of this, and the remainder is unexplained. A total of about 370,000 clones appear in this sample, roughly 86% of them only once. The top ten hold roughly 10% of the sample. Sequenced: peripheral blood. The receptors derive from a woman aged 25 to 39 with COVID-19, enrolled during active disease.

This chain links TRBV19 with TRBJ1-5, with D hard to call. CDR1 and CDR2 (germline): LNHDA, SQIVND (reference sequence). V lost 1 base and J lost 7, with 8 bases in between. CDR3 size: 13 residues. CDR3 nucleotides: TGTGCCAGTAGTATAGGCGGGATACAGCCCCAGCATTTT. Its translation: CASSIGGIQPQHF.

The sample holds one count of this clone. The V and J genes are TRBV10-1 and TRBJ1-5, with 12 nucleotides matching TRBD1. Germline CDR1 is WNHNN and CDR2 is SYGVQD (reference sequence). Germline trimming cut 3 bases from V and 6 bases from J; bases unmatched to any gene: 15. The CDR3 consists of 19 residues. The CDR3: CASSEKGMGTGGSGQPQHF. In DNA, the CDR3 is TGCGCCAGCAGTGAAAAAGGGATGGGGACAGGGGGCAGCGGTCAGCCCCAGCATTTT.

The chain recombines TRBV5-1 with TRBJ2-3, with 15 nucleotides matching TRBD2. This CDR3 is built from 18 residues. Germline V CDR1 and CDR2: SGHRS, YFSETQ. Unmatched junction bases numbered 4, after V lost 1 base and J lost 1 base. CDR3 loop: CASSLWGLAGGGTDTQYF. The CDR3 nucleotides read TGCGCCAGCAGCTTGTGGGGACTAGCGGGAGGTGGCACAGATACGCAGTATTTT.

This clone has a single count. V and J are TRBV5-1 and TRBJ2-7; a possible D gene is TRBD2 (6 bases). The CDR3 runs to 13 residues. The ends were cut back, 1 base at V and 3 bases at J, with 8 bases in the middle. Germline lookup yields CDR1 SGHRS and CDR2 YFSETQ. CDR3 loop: CASSLRGSYEQYF. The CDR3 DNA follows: TGCGCCAGCAGCTTGCGGGGGAGCTACGAGCAGTACTTC.

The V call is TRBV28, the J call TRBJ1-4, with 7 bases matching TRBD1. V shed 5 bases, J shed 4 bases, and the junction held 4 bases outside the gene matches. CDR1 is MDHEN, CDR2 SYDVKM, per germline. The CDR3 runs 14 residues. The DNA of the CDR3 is TGTGCCAGCAGTGTGCAGGGGGATAATGAAAAACTGTTTTTT. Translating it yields CASSVQGDNEKLFF. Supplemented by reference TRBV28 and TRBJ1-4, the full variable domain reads DVKVTQSSRYLVKRTGEKVFLECVQDMDHENMFWYRQDPGLGLRLIYFSYDVKMKEKGDIPEGYSVSREKKERFSLILESASTNQTSMYLCASSVQGDNEKLFFGSGTQLSVL.

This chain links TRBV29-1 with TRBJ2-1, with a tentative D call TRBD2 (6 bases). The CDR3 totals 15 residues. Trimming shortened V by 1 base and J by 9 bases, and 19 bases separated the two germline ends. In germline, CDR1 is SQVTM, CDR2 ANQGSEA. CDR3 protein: CSVEGRRASASEQFF. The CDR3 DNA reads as TGCAGCGTTGAAGGGCGGAGGGCTAGCGCGTCTGAGCAGTTCTTC.

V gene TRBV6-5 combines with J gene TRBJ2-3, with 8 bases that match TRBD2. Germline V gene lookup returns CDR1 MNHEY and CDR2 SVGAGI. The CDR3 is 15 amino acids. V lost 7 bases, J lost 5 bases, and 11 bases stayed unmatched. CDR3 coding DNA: TGTGCCAGCACCCACCGGGAGGGCCAGGGAGATACGCAGTATTTT. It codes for CASTHREGQGDTQYF.

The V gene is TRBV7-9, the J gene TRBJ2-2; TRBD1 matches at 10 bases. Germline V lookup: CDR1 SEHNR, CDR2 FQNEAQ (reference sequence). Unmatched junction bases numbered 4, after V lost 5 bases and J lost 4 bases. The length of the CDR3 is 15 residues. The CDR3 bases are TGTGCCAGCAGCCTCCGGGACAGGGGCACCGGGGAGCTGTTTTTT. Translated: CASSLRDRGTGELFF.

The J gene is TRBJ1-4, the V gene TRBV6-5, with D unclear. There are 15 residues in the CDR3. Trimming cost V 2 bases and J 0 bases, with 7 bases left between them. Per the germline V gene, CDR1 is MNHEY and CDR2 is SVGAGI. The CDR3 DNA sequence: TGTGCCAGCAGTTACCCCGGGACAACTAATGAAAAACTGTTTTTT. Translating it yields CASSYPGTTNEKLFF.

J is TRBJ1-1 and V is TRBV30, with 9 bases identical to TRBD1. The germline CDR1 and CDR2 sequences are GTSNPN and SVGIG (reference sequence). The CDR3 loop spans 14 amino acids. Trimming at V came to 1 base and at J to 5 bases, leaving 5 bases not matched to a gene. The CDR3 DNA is TGTGCCTGGAGTGCACAGGGGGCTGAAACTGAAGCTTTCTTT. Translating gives CAWSAQGAETEAFF.

CDR3 protein: CASSISGQENTEAFF. In DNA, the CDR3 is TGTGCCAGCAGTATCTCGGGACAGGAGAACACTGAAGCTTTCTTT. The chain combines TRBV7-3 with TRBJ1-1; 8 nucleotides line up with TRBD1. Germline V gene sequence: CDR1 SGHTA, CDR2 FQGTGA. This CDR3 is built from 15 residues. J lost 1 base, V lost 6 bases, and 7 bases had no gene match.

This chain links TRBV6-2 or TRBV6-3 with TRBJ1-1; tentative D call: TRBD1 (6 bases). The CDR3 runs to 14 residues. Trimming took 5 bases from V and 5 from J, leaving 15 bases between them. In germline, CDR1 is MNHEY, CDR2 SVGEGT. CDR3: CASSLTGSQTEAFF. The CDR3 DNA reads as TGTGCCAGCAGTCTTACAGGGTCACAGACTGAAGCTTTCTTT.

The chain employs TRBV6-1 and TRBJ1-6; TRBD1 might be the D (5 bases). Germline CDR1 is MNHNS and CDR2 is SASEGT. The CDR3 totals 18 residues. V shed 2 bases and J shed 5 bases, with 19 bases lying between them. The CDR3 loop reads CASSEMVGRVGDNSPLHF. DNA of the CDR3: TGTGCCAGCAGTGAAATGGTGGGCAGGGTAGGCGATAATTCACCCCTCCACTTT.

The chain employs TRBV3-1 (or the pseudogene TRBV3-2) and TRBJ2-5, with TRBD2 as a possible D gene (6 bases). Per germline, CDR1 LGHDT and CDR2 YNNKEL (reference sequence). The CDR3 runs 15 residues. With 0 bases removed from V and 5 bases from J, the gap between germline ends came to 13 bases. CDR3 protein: CASSQDPGGRETQYF. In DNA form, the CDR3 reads TGTGCCAGCAGCCAAGATCCCGGAGGGCGGGAGACCCAGTACTTC.

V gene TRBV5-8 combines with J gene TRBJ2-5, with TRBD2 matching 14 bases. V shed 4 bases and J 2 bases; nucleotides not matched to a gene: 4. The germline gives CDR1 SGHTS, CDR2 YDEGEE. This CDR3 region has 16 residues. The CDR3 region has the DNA TGTGCCAGCAGCCCGGGACTAGCGGGAGAACAAGAGACCCAGTACTTC. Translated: CASSPGLAGEQETQYF.

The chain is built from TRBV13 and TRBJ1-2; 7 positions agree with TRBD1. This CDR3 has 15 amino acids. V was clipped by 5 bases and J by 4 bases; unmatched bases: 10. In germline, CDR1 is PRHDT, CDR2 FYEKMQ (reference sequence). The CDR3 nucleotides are TGTGCCAGCAGCAGACTCCGGGACAGACCCTATGGCTACACCTTC. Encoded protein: CASSRLRDRPYGYTF. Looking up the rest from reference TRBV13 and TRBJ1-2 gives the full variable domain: AAGVIQSPRHLIKEKRETATLKCYPIPRHDTVYWYQQGPGQDPQFLISFYEKMQSDKGSIPDRFSAQQFSDYHSELNMSSLELGDSALYFCASSRLRDRPYGYTFGSGTRLTVV.

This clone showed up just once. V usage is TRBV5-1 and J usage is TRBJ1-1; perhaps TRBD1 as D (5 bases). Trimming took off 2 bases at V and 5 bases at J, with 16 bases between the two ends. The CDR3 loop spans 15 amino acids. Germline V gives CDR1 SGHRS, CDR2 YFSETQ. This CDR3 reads CASSFKEGRGTEAFF. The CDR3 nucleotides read TGCGCCAGCAGCTTTAAGGAGGGGAGAGGGACTGAAGCTTTCTTT.

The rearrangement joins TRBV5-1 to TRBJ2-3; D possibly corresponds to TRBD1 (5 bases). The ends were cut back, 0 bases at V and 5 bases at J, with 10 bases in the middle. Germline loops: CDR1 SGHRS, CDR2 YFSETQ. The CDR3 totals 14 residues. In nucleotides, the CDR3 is TGCGCCAGCAGCTTGGGGCAGGGATTAGATACGCAGTATTTT. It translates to CASSLGQGLDTQYF.

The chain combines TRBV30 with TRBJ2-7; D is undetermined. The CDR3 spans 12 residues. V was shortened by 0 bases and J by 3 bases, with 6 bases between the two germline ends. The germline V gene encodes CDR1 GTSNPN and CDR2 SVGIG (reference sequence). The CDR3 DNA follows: TGTGCCTGGAGTGTTGTCAACTACGAGCAGTACTTC. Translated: CAWSVVNYEQYF.

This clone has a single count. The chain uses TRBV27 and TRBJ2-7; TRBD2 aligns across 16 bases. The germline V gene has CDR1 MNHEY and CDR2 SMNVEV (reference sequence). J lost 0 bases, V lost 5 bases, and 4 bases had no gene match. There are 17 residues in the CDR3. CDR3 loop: CASSPGLAGGLSYEQYF. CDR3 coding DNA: TGTGCCAGCAGTCCGGGACTAGCGGGAGGGCTCTCCTACGAGCAGTACTTC.

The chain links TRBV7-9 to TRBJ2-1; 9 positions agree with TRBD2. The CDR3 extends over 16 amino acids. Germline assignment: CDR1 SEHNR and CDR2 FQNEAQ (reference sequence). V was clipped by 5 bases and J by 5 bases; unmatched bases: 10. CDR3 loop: CASSPPLAGDNNEQFF. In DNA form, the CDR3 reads TGTGCCAGCAGCCCGCCCTTAGCGGGGGATAACAATGAGCAGTTCTTC.

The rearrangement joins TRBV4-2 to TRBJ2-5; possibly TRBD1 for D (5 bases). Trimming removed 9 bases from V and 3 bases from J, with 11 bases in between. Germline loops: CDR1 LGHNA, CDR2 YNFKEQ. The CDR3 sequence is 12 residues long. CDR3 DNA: TGTGCCAGTGGCGTAGGGGAAGAGACCCAGTACTTC. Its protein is CASGVGEETQYF.

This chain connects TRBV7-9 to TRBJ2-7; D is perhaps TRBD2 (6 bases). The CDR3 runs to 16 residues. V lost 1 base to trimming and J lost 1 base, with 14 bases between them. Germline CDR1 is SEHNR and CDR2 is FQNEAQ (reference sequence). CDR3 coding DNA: TGTGCCAGCAGCTTAGAGGGTGCGGGACCTTCCTACGAGCAGTACTTC. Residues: CASSLEGAGPSYEQYF.

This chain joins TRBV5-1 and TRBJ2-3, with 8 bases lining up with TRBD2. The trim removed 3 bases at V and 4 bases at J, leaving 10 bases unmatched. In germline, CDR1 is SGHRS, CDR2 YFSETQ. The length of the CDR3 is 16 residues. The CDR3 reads CASSSAGAGVPDTQYF. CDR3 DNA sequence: TGCGCCAGCAGCTCCGCCGGAGCGGGAGTGCCAGATACGCAGTATTTT.

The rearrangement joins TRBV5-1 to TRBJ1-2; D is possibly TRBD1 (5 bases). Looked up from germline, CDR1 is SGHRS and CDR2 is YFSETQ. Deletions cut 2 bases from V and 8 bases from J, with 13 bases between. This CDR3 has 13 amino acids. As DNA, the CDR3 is TGCGCCAGCAGCTTTAAACAGGTAGACGGCTACACCTTC. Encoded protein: CASSFKQVDGYTF.

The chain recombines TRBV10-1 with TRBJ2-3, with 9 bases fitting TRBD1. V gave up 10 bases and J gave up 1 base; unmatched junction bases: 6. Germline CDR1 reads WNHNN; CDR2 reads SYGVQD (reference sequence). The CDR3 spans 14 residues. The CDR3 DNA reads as TGCGCCACCAGCCGGGACAGGGGCACAGATACGCAGTATTTT. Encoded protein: CATSRDRGTDTQYF.

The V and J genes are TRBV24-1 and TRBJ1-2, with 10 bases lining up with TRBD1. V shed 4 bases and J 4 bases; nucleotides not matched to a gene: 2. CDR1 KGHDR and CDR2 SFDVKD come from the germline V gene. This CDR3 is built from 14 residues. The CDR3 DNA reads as TGTGCCACCAGTGAGAGACAGGGGGCCTATGGCTACACCTTC. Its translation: CATSERQGAYGYTF.

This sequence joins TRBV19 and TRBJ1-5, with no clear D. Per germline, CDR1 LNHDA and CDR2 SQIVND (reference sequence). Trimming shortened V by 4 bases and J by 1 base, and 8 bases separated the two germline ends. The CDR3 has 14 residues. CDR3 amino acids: CASSTAGSNQPQHF. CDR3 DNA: TGTGCCAGTAGTACCGCGGGCAGCAATCAGCCCCAGCATTTT.